The rows below give T cell receptor beta chains drawn from one sample of a study of cytomegalovirus exposure and HLA in healthy donors. The protocol was immunoSEQ multiplex PCR, while the TCRdb copy is restricted to in-frame clones and leaves out a portion. This table holds about 110,000 clones, 81% found once. Source material: PBMCs. The receptors originated from a man aged 25 to 40 in good health and CMV-seronegative. Each CDR3 is given with its conserved first and last residue. D genes are given only for firm matches. Clone size is given for some rows only: seen once, a few or many times, or a class if the clone is expanded.

D: .
size: .
J: TRBJ2-1
V: TRBV29-1
DNA: TGCAGCGTAGTAGCGGATGAGCAGTTCTTC
CDR3: CSVVADEQFF

D: .
size: .
J: TRBJ2-7
V: TRBV7-9
DNA: TGTGCCAGCAACCAACAGAGCTCCTACGAGCAGTACTTC
CDR3: CASNQQSSYEQYF

D: TRBD2
size: .
J: TRBJ2-5
V: TRBV7-2
DNA: TGTGCCAGCAGCTTGATAGCGGGGGTACAAGAGACCCAGTACTTC
CDR3: CASSLIAGVQETQYF

D: .
size: .
J: TRBJ2-5
V: TRBV5-1
DNA: TGCGCCAGCAGCTTTAGCCGCCAAGAGACCCAGTACTTC
CDR3: CASSFSRQETQYF

D: TRBD1
size: .
J: TRBJ1-6
V: TRBV7-2
DNA: TGTGCCAGCAGCTCACCATCGACAGGGCAGGGTTCACCCCTCCACTTT
CDR3: CASSSPSTGQGSPLHF

D: .
size: .
J: TRBJ2-5
V: TRBV4-2
DNA: TGTGCCAGCAGCCAACCAGGGTACCAAGAGACCCAGTACTTC
CDR3: CASSQPGYQETQYF

D: .
size: .
J: TRBJ1-5
V: TRBV21-1
DNA: TGTGCCAGCAGCGAAATGGGGGACAGGGGAGGTGGGCGCCAGCCCCAGCATTTT
CDR3: CASSEMGDRGGGRQPQHF

D: TRBD2
size: .
J: TRBJ2-1
V: TRBV14
DNA: TGTGCCAGCAGCCAAGGGCGGGGGGGCTCCAATGAGCAGTTCTTC
CDR3: CASSQGRGGSNEQFF

D: .
size: .
J: TRBJ2-7
V: TRBV6-1
DNA: TGTGCCAGCAGTGAAGTCCCGACAGAGCAGTACTTC
CDR3: CASSEVPTEQYF

D: .
size: once
J: TRBJ2-3
V: TRBV29-1
DNA: TGCAGCGTTGAAACAACTAGTAACCTCGCCGATACGCAGTATTTT
CDR3: CSVETTSNLADTQYF

D: .
size: .
J: TRBJ1-1
V: TRBV30
DNA: TGTGCCTGGAGTCCCAGCAGGGGATCGAACACTGAAGCTTTCTTT
CDR3: CAWSPSRGSNTEAFF

D: TRBD2
size: .
J: TRBJ2-1
V: TRBV7-3
DNA: TGTGCCAGCAGCTCCGGGGCGGGACTACACAATGAGCAGTTCTTC
CDR3: CASSSGAGLHNEQFF

D: TRBD1
size: .
J: TRBJ2-1
V: TRBV4-1
DNA: TGCGCCAGCAGCCAAGATCTTGACAGGGGGCCTGAGCAGTTCTTC
CDR3: CASSQDLDRGPEQFF

D: TRBD2
size: .
J: TRBJ2-5
V: TRBV6-1
DNA: TGTGCCAGCACCCGGCGGGGGGAGACCCAGTACTTC
CDR3: CASTRRGETQYF

D: .
size: .
J: TRBJ1-2
V: TRBV29-1
DNA: TGCAGCGTAAAGAGGGTGTCCCAGGAGAGAAACTATGGCTACACCTTC
CDR3: CSVKRVSQERNYGYTF

D: .
size: .
J: TRBJ2-7
V: TRBV6-1
DNA: TGTGCCAGCGACCCCTTGGGACAAACCTACGAGCAGTACTTC
CDR3: CASDPLGQTYEQYF

D: .
size: .
J: TRBJ1-6
V: TRBV5-1
DNA: TGCGCCAGCAGCTTGAGTGCGGATTCACCCCTCCACTTT
CDR3: CASSLSADSPLHF

D: .
size: .
J: TRBJ2-7
V: TRBV6-1
DNA: TGTGCCAGCAGTGAACACAGTCCTTACGAGCAGTACTTC
CDR3: CASSEHSPYEQYF

D: TRBD1
size: .
J: TRBJ1-5
V: TRBV29-1
DNA: TGCAGCGTAGAGGACAGGCGTAGATATAGCAATCAGCCCCAGCATTTT
CDR3: CSVEDRRRYSNQPQHF